This T cell receptor beta chain was retrieved from a study of vaccination and CD4 T cells after COVID-19. Study details: As their vaccination, participants received two doses of either BNT162b2 or mRNA-1273 vaccine.

The treatment denotes: roughly 10-day PBMC culture with coronavirus spike peptide pools or control peptides (ViraFEST assay). These CD4+ T cells came from an unexposed donor, sampled before the COVID-19 pandemic (2011-2018). Per-well cultures of millions of PBMCs received roughly 9.8 IU/ml IL-2 and 8.5 to 10 ug/ml peptide pools. Investigators exposed CD4+ T cells from unexposed donors to SARS-CoV-2 S/N and four cold-coronavirus spikes, as cells permitted. Cultured CD4+ T cell DNA underwent sequencing with the Oncomine TCR Beta short-read assay. Genomic DNA was isolated from cultured CD4+ T cells. TCRdb redid the calling of the PCR reads with MiXCR, one entry per CDR3 protein. The table includes roughly 8,300 distinct CDR3 sequences, approximately 35% detected once. Of note for this clonotype: The target antigen is unknown.

This CDR3 spans 13 amino acids. Germline CDR1 and CDR2: MNHEY and SVGEGT. V lost 6 bases to trimming and J lost 6 bases, with 12 bases between them. The sequenced sample consisted of CD4+ T cells from blood, cultured in vitro. This receptor was identified in a human donor in good health. The genes are TRBV6-2 or TRBV6-3 and TRBJ2-1, with D uncertain. CDR3 sequence (DNA): TGTGCCAGCAGGCCCCGACTTCCCAATGAGCAGTTCTTC. It translates to CASRPRLPNEQFF.